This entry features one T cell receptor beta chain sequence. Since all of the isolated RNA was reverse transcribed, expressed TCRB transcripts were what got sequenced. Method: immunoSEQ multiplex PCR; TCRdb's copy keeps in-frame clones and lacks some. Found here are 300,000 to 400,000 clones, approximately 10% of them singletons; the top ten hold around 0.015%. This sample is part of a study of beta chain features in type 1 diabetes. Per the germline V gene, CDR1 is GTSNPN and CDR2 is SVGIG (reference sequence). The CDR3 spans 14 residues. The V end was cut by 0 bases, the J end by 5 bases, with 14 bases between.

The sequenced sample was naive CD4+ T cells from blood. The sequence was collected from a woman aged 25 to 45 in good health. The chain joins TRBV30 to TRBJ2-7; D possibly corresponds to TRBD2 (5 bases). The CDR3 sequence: CAWSVGSQRNEQYF. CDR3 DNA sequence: TGTGCCTGGAGTGTGGGATCCCAGCGGAACGAGCAGTACTTC.